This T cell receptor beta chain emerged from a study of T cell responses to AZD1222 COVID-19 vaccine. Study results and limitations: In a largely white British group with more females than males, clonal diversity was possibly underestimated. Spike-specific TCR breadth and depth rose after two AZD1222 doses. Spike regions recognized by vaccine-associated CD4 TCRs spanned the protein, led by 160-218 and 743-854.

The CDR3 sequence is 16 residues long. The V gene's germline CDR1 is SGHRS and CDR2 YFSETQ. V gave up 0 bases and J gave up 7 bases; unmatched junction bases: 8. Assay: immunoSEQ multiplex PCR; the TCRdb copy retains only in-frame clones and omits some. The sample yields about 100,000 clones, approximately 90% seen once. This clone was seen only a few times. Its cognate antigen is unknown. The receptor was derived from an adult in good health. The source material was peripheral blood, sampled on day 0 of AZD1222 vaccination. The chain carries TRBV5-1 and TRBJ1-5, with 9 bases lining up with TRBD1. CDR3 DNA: TGCGCCAGCAGCTTGGAAGGGACAGGGTATGGGCAGCCCCAGCATTTT. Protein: CASSLEGTGYGQPQHF.